Listed below are T cell receptor beta chains from one sample, sequenced in a study of blood T cell repertoires in COVID-19. Measured with immunoSEQ multiplex PCR; TCRdb has only the in-frame clones, and not every one. The repertoire includes approximately 220,000 clones, nearly 90% of them detected once, and roughly 16% sits in the top ten. Sequenced: PBMCs or T cells enriched from blood (not recorded which). All receptors derive from a man aged 30-40 years who had been exposed to COVID-19. The CDR3 runs from the conserved cysteine through the conserved F or W. Each record gives: J gene, V gene, clone size, D gene, CDR3 protein, CDR3 DNA. A D gene is named only where the DNA matches it firmly. The size of a clone is reported for some rows only, either as once, few or many, or as a class for expanded clones.

j_gene: TRBJ2-1
v_gene: TRBV9
abundance: NA
d_gene: TRBD2
CDR3aa: CASSASGGATHEQFF
CDR3nt: TGTGCCAGCAGCGCGAGCGGGGGGGCTACCCATGAGCAGTTCTTC

j_gene: TRBJ1-3
v_gene: TRBV21-1
abundance: NA
d_gene: NA
CDR3aa: CASKAGRNSGNTIYF
CDR3nt: TGTGCCAGCAAAGCGGGGCGCAACTCTGGAAACACCATATATTTT

j_gene: TRBJ1-1
v_gene: TRBV4-1
abundance: few
d_gene: NA
CDR3aa: CASSQDRRAYTEAFF
CDR3nt: TGCGCCAGCAGCCAAGATAGGAGGGCCTACACTGAAGCTTTCTTT

j_gene: TRBJ1-1
v_gene: TRBV7-2
abundance: NA
d_gene: NA
CDR3aa: CASRGSVNTEAFF
CDR3nt: TGTGCCAGCCGGGGGTCAGTGAACACTGAAGCTTTCTTT

j_gene: TRBJ2-3
v_gene: TRBV19
abundance: NA
d_gene: NA
CDR3aa: CASRKAVPSTDTQYF
CDR3nt: TGTGCCAGTCGAAAGGCGGTCCCTAGCACAGATACGCAGTATTTT

j_gene: TRBJ1-1
v_gene: TRBV7-8
abundance: NA
d_gene: NA
CDR3aa: CASSLVQEAEAFF
CDR3nt: TGTGCCAGCAGCTTAGTTCAGGAGGCCGAAGCTTTCTTT

j_gene: TRBJ2-5
v_gene: TRBV5-6
abundance: NA
d_gene: TRBD1
CDR3aa: CASSLTGARETQYF
CDR3nt: TGTGCCAGCAGCCTGACAGGGGCCCGGGAGACCCAGTACTTC

j_gene: TRBJ2-5
v_gene: TRBV4-1
abundance: NA
d_gene: NA
CDR3aa: CASSQDGVQETQYF
CDR3nt: TGCGCCAGCAGCCAAGACGGGGTCCAAGAGACCCAGTACTTC

j_gene: TRBJ1-2
v_gene: TRBV14
abundance: NA
d_gene: TRBD1
CDR3aa: CASSQEYRGSGYTF
CDR3nt: TGTGCCAGCAGCCAAGAGTACAGGGGGTCTGGCTACACCTTC

j_gene: TRBJ1-3
v_gene: TRBV7-2
abundance: NA
d_gene: NA
CDR3aa: CASSPLGPNGNTIYF
CDR3nt: TGTGCCAGCAGCCCCCTAGGTCCCAACGGAAACACCATATATTTT

j_gene: TRBJ2-7
v_gene: TRBV19
abundance: NA
d_gene: TRBD1
CDR3aa: CASGQGLLYEQYF
CDR3nt: TGTGCCAGTGGACAGGGCCTCTTGTACGAGCAGTACTTC

j_gene: TRBJ1-5
v_gene: TRBV9
abundance: NA
d_gene: NA
CDR3aa: CASSVDGQNQPQHF
CDR3nt: TGTGCCAGCAGCGTAGATGGACAGAATCAGCCCCAGCATTTT

j_gene: TRBJ2-5
v_gene: TRBV28
abundance: NA
d_gene: TRBD1
CDR3aa: CASRSQGSWGTQYF
CDR3nt: TGTGCCAGCAGATCACAGGGGTCTTGGGGGACCCAGTACTTC

j_gene: TRBJ1-3
v_gene: TRBV6-5
abundance: once
d_gene: NA
CDR3aa: CASSSRGAGNTIYF
CDR3nt: TGTGCCAGCAGTTCGCGGGGAGCAGGAAACACCATATATTTT

j_gene: TRBJ2-7
v_gene: TRBV7-9
abundance: NA
d_gene: TRBD1
CDR3aa: CASSIGTGDVGEQYF
CDR3nt: TGTGCCAGCAGTATCGGGACAGGGGATGTTGGCGAGCAGTACTTC

j_gene: TRBJ1-2
v_gene: TRBV27
abundance: NA
d_gene: TRBD1
CDR3aa: CASSFGQGVYGYTF
CDR3nt: TGTGCCAGCAGTTTTGGACAGGGAGTCTATGGCTACACCTTC

j_gene: TRBJ2-3
v_gene: TRBV5-5
abundance: once
d_gene: TRBD1
CDR3aa: CASSLSRGPTDTQYF
CDR3nt: TGTGCCAGCAGCTTGAGCAGGGGGCCCACAGATACGCAGTATTTT

j_gene: TRBJ2-5
v_gene: TRBV5-1
abundance: NA
d_gene: NA
CDR3aa: CASKRDQETQYF
CDR3nt: TGCGCCAGCAAGCGTGACCAAGAGACCCAGTACTTC

j_gene: TRBJ1-2
v_gene: TRBV10-2
abundance: NA
d_gene: NA
CDR3aa: CASRDTGMRQYGYTF
CDR3nt: TGCGCCAGCAGGGACACAGGGATGAGGCAGTATGGCTACACCTTC

j_gene: TRBJ1-5
v_gene: TRBV6-6
abundance: once
d_gene: NA
CDR3aa: CASNHRSGGVQPQHF
CDR3nt: TGTGCCAGCAACCACAGGTCGGGGGGCGTTCAGCCCCAGCATTTT

j_gene: TRBJ2-7
v_gene: TRBV11-1
abundance: NA
d_gene: NA
CDR3aa: CASSLESPSLRYEQYF
CDR3nt: TGTGCCAGCAGCTTAGAGTCCCCTTCCCTACGTTACGAGCAGTACTTC

j_gene: TRBJ2-7
v_gene: TRBV14
abundance: NA
d_gene: NA
CDR3aa: CASSQWGGADSYEQYF
CDR3nt: TGTGCCAGCAGCCAGTGGGGGGGGGCAGATTCCTACGAGCAGTACTTC

j_gene: TRBJ2-1
v_gene: TRBV18
abundance: NA
d_gene: TRBD1
CDR3aa: CASSRDRYNEQFF
CDR3nt: TGTGCCAGCTCACGGGACAGGTACAATGAGCAGTTCTTC

j_gene: TRBJ1-4
v_gene: TRBV7-2
abundance: NA
d_gene: TRBD1
CDR3aa: CASSFSGGTGNEKLFF
CDR3nt: TGTGCCAGCAGCTTTTCCGGCGGGACAGGGAATGAAAAACTGTTTTTT

j_gene: TRBJ1-4
v_gene: TRBV7-2
abundance: NA
d_gene: TRBD1
CDR3aa: CASSIGTGGRVTNEKLFF
CDR3nt: TGTGCCAGCAGCATAGGGACAGGGGGTAGAGTAACTAATGAAAAACTGTTTTTT

j_gene: TRBJ2-7
v_gene: TRBV9
abundance: NA
d_gene: NA
CDR3aa: CASSVRRDFEEQYF
CDR3nt: TGTGCCAGCAGCGTAAGACGGGATTTCGAGGAGCAGTACTTC

j_gene: TRBJ2-1
v_gene: TRBV15
abundance: NA
d_gene: NA
CDR3aa: CATSRVSSYNEQFF
CDR3nt: TGTGCCACCAGCAGAGTTAGCTCCTACAATGAGCAGTTCTTC

j_gene: TRBJ1-1
v_gene: TRBV19
abundance: many
d_gene: NA
CDR3aa: CASSTPAMRDTEAFF
CDR3nt: TGTGCCAGTAGTACCCCCGCTATGAGGGACACTGAAGCTTTCTTT

j_gene: TRBJ2-3
v_gene: TRBV6-5
abundance: NA
d_gene: NA
CDR3aa: CASSYIGSQTDTQYF
CDR3nt: TGTGCCAGCAGTTACATTGGGAGTCAAACAGATACGCAGTATTTT

j_gene: TRBJ2-5
v_gene: TRBV5-4
abundance: NA
d_gene: TRBD1
CDR3aa: CASSLDSGGLETQYF
CDR3nt: TGTGCCAGCAGTTTGGACTCAGGGGGCCTTGAGACCCAGTACTTC

j_gene: TRBJ2-7
v_gene: TRBV6-2/TRBV6-3
abundance: once
d_gene: NA
CDR3aa: CASSYSAEQYF
CDR3nt: TGTGCCAGCAGTTACTCGGCCGAGCAGTACTTC